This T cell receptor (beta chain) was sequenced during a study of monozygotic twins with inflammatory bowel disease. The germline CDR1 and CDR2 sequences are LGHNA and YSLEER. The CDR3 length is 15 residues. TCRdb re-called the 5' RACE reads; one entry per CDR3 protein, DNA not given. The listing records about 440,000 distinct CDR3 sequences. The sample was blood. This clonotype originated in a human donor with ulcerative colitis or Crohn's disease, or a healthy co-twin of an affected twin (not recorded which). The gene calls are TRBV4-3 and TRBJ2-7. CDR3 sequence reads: CASSQDQVVSYEQYF.